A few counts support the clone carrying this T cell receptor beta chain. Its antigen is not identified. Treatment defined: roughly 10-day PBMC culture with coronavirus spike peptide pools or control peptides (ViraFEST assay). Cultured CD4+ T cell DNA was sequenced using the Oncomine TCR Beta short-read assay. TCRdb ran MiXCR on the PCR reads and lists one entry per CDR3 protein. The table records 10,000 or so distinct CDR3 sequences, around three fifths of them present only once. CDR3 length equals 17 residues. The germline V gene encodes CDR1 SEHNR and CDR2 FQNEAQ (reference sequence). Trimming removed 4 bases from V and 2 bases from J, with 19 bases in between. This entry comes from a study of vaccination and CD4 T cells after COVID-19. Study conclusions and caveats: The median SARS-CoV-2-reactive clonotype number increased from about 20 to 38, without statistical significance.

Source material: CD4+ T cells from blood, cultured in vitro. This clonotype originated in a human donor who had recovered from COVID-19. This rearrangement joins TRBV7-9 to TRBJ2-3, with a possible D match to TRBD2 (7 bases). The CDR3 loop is CASSSRVTAGATDTQYF. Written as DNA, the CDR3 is TGTGCCAGCAGCTCCCGCGTCACGGCGGGGGCCACAGATACGCAGTATTTT.